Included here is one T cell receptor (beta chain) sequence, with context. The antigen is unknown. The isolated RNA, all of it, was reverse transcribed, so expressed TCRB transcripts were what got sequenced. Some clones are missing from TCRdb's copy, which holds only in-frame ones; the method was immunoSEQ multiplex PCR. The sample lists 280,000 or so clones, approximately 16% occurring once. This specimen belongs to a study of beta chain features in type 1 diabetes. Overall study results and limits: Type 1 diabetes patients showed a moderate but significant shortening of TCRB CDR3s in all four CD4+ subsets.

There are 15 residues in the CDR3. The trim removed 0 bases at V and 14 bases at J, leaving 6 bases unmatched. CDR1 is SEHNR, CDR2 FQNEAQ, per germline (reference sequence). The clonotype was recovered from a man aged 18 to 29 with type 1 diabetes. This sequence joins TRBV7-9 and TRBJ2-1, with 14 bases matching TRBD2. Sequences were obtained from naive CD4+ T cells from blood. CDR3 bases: TGTGCCAGCAGCTTAGCCGGACTAGCGGGGGGATCGAAGTTCTTC. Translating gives CASSLAGLAGGSKFF.